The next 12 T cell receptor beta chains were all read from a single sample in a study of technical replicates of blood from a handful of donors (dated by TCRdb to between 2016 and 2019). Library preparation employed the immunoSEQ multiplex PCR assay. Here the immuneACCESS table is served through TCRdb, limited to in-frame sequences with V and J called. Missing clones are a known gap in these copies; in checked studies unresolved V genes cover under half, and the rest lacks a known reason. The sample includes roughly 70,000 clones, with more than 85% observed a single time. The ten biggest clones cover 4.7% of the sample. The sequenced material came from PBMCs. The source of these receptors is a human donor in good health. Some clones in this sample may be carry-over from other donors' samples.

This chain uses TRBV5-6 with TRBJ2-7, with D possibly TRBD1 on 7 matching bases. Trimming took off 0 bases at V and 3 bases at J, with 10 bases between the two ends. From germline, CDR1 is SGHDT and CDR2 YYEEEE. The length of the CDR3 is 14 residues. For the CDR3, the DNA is TGTGCCAGCAGCTTGGTCCAGGGGGGCTACGAGCAGTACTTC. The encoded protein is CASSLVQGGYEQYF. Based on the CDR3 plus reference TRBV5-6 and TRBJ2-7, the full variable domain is DAGVTQSPTHLIKTRGQQVTLRCSPKSGHDTVSWYQQALGQGPQFIFQYYEEEERQRGNFPDRFSGHQFPNYSSELNVNALLLGDSALYLCASSLVQGGYEQYFGPGTRLTVT.

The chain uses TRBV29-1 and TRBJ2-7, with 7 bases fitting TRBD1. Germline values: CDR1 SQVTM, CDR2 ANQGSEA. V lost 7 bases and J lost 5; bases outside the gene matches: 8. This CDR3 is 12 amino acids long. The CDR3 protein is CSASTGSNEQYF. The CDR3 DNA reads TGCAGCGCCTCGACAGGGAGCAACGAGCAGTACTTC.

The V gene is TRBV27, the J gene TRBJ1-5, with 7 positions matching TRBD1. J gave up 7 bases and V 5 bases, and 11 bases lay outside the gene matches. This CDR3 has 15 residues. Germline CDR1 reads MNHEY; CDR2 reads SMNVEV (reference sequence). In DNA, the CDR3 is TGTGCCAGCAGTACAACCGACAGGGTCGGGCAGCCCCAGCATTTT. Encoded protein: CASSTTDRVGQPQHF.

CDR3 sequence (DNA): TGTGCCAGCAGTTACGACAGGGGGCAGTCTAACTATGGCTACACCTTC. This encodes CASSYDRGQSNYGYTF. The genes are TRBV6-5 and TRBJ1-2, with 10 bases identical to TRBD1. The CDR3 length is 16 residues. Germline assignment: CDR1 MNHEY and CDR2 SVGAGI. V lost 2 bases to trimming and J lost 0 bases; unmatched junction nucleotides: 3.

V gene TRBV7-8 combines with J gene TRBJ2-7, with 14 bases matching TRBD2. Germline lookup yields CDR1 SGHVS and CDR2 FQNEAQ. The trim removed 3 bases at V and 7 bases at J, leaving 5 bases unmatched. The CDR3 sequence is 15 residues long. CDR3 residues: CASSFGLAGGGEQYF. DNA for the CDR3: TGTGCCAGCAGCTTCGGACTAGCGGGAGGTGGAGAGCAGTACTTC.

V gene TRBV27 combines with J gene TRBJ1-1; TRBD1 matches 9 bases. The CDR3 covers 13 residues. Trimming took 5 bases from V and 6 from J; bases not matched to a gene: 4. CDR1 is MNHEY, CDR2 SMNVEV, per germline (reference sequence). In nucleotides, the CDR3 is TGTGCCAGCAGTCCCCGACAGGGGGCTGAAGCTTTCTTT. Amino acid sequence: CASSPRQGAEAFF.

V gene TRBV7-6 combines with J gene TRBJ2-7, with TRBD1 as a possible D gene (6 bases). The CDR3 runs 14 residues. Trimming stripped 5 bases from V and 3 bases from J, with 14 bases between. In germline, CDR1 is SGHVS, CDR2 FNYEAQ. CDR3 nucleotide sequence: TGTGCCAGCAGCGAGATGGGGGCTCACTACGAGCAGTACTTC. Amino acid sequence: CASSEMGAHYEQYF.

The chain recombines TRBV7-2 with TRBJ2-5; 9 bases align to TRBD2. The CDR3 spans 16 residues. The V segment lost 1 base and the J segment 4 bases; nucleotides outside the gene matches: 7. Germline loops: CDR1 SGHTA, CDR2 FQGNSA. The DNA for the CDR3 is TGTGCCAGCAGCTTAGTTGGCGGGAGGGCCGCAGAGACCCAGTACTTC. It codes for CASSLVGGRAAETQYF.

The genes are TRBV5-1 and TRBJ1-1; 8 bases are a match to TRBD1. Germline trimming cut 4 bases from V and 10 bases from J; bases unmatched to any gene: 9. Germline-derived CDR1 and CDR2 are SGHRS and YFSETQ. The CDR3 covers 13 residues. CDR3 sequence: CASSVDRARAAFF. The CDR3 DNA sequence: TGCGCCAGCAGCGTGGACAGGGCCAGAGCAGCTTTCTTT.

In DNA, the CDR3 is TGCGCCAGCAGCTTGGTTGGACTATCGGATAGAGAGACCCAGTACTTC. Translation: CASSLVGLSDRETQYF. V usage is TRBV5-1 and J usage is TRBJ2-5, with a possible D match to TRBD2 (6 bases). Germline V gives CDR1 SGHRS, CDR2 YFSETQ. This CDR3 comprises 16 residues. Trimming took 0 bases from V and 4 from J, leaving 16 bases between them.

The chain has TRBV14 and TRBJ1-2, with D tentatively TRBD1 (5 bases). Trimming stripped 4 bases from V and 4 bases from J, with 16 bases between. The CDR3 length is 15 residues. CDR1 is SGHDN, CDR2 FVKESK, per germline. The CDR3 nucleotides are TGTGCCAGCAGCCGGAGGGGAGCGGCAGGCTATGGCTACACCTTC. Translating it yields CASSRRGAAGYGYTF.

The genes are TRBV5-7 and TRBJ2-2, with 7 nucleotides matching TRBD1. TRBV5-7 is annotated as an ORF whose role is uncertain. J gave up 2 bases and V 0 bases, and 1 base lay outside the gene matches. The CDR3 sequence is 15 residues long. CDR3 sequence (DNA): TGTGCCAGCAGCTTGGGGGACAGAAACACCGGGGAGCTGTTTTTT. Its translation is CASSLGDRNTGELFF.